This TCR beta chain derives from a study of cytomegalovirus exposure and HLA in healthy donors. A remark on this clone: Its cognate antigen is unknown.

Study findings and constraints: Judged likely to be a sequencing artifact was a cluster of highly shared sequence variants.

PCR employed 60 Vbeta and 13 Jbeta primers. Measured with immunoSEQ multiplex PCR; TCRdb has only the in-frame clones, and not every one. The data contain about 150,000 clones, 74% of them singletons. V was cut by 3 bases and J by 8 bases, with 15 bases left in between. Germline assignment: CDR1 SGHNT and CDR2 YYREEE (reference sequence). The CDR3 contains 13 residues. The clonotype was recovered from a man aged 18 to 29 in good health and CMV-seropositive. This chain joins TRBV5-4 and TRBJ2-7; no definite D call. Sequenced input: PBMCs. As DNA, the CDR3 is TGTGCCAGCAGCTCCGGGTCCTCCCTCAAGCAGTACTTC. It encodes CASSSGSSLKQYF.